A single T cell receptor (beta chain) is shown here with its context. V was pared by 7 bases and J by 2 bases, with 12 bases of the junction left unmatched. The CDR3 is 16 residues long. In germline, CDR1 is MRHNA, CDR2 SNTAGT. This sample was included in a study of naive and memory T cell subsets. The beta constant-region primer was an equimolar mix of two oligonucleotides covering TRBC1 and TRBC2. Each CDR3 protein is one row after TCRdb ran MiXCR on the UMI-ligation and nested PCR reads. In the table there are some 100,000 distinct CDR3 sequences, 7% of which are singletons. Sequencing used central memory CD4+ T cells from blood. This sequence joins TRBV6-4 and TRBJ2-7, with 9 bases lining up with TRBD1. This clonotype was obtained from a human donor in good health. CDR3 sequence (DNA): TGTGCCAGCACTCACCGAAGGGGGACAGGGACCTACGAGCAGTACTTC. Residues: CASTHRRGTGTYEQYF.